The 26 T cell receptor beta chains given below trace back to one sample, sequenced in a study of blood T cell repertoires in COVID-19. Profiled with immunoSEQ multiplex PCR; TCRdb holds only in-frame clones, not every one. The sample lists about 340,000 clones, about 87% occurring once. The source material was peripheral blood. These TCRs come from a woman in her 50s with COVID-19, enrolled during active disease.

The V call is TRBV30, the J call TRBJ2-1; D gene uncertain. Deletions cut 2 bases from V and 5 bases from J, with 10 bases between. In germline, CDR1 is GTSNPN, CDR2 SVGIG (reference sequence). The CDR3 loop spans 13 amino acids. The CDR3 DNA is TGTGCCTGGAGTCCCTCCCCCGACAATGAGCAGTTCTTC. Translation: CAWSPSPDNEQFF.

J is TRBJ1-1 and V is TRBV19; the match to TRBD1 covers 7 bases. This CDR3 contains 17 residues. J was trimmed by 2 bases and V by 3 bases; bases with no gene match: 12. Germline CDR1 reads LNHDA; CDR2 reads SQIVND (reference sequence). DNA of the CDR3: TGTGCCAGTAGTATGGAAACAGGGGTGTCGACCAACACTGAAGCTTTCTTT. It specifies CASSMETGVSTNTEAFF.

This chain connects TRBV4-3 to TRBJ1-5, with TRBD1 as a possible D gene (5 bases). CDR3 length: 14 residues. The V gene's germline CDR1 is LGHNA and CDR2 YSLEER. V was trimmed by 4 bases and J by 3 bases, leaving 10 bases between them. The CDR3 bases are TGCGCCAGCAGCCTACAGGTCGCCAATCAGCCCCAGCATTTT. It encodes CASSLQVANQPQHF.

This clone occurred once. The V gene is TRBV5-6, the J gene TRBJ1-2, with D maybe TRBD1 (5 bases). V lost 6 bases and J 0 bases, leaving 12 bases between the germline ends. The germline CDR1 and CDR2 sequences are SGHDT and YYEEEE. The CDR3 runs 14 residues. CDR3 in DNA: TGTGCCAGCATCCATCGGGGGGCTAACTATGGCTACACCTTC. This translates into CASIHRGANYGYTF.

This chain joins TRBV20-1 and TRBJ2-2; possibly TRBD1 for D (6 bases). The germline gives CDR1 DFQATT, CDR2 SNEGSKA (reference sequence). Trimming stripped 3 bases from V and 1 base from J, with 9 bases between. CDR3 size: 14 residues. The chain's CDR3 is CSASPRGNTGELFF. CDR3 nucleotides: TGCAGTGCTAGTCCCAGGGGGAACACCGGGGAGCTGTTTTTT.

The chain is built from TRBV4-2 and TRBJ2-7; D gene unclear. In germline, CDR1 is LGHNA, CDR2 YNFKEQ. Trimming took 1 base from V and 1 from J, leaving 14 bases between them. This CDR3 comprises 16 residues. The CDR3 is CASSQGGPDRSYEQYF. The CDR3 nucleotides are TGTGCCAGCAGCCAAGGTGGGCCGGATCGTTCCTACGAGCAGTACTTC.

The gene calls are TRBV6-5 and TRBJ1-2; 8 bases line up with TRBD1. The CDR3 spans 13 residues. Germline CDR1 reads MNHEY; CDR2 reads SVGAGI. The J segment lost 3 bases and the V segment lost 6 bases, leaving 3 bases of the junction unmatched. CDR3 sequence (DNA): TGTGCCAGCAGGGTGACAGGGGACTATGGCTACACCTTC. It encodes CASRVTGDYGYTF.

J is TRBJ2-3 and V is TRBV12-2; TRBD2 is the table's D call and was not checked against the DNA. TRBV12-2 constitutes a pseudogene. The CDR3 is 17 amino acids. The CDR3 loop reads CANPLFRRAVPGDTQYF. The DNA of the CDR3 is TGTGCAAACCCACTCTTCCGGCGGGCGGTCCCGGGGGATACGCAGTATTTT.

This clone was recorded only once. The J gene is TRBJ2-5, the V gene TRBV12-3 or TRBV12-4; the D gene is possibly TRBD2 (5 bases). Trimming pared 7 bases from V and 7 bases from J, leaving 16 bases between. The CDR3 covers 13 residues. The CDR3 coding sequence is TGTGCCAGCACCGATGATGTGGAGGTGACCCAGTACTTC. This encodes CASTDDVEVTQYF.

This clone was seen once. This chain uses TRBV4-1 with TRBJ1-5; 8 bases align to TRBD1. The germline V gene encodes CDR1 MGHRA and CDR2 YSYEKL. V was pared by 2 bases and J by 7 bases, with 7 bases of the junction left unmatched. There are 15 residues in the CDR3. In DNA, the CDR3 is TGCGCCAGCAGCCAACCCGACAGGGGAGGACAGCCCCAGCATTTT. It encodes CASSQPDRGGQPQHF.

V gene TRBV3-1 (or the pseudogene TRBV3-2) combines with J gene TRBJ2-7; D not certain. The V gene lost 4 bases and the J gene lost 6 bases, with 10 bases spanning the gap. This CDR3 has 12 amino acids. The germline V gene encodes CDR1 LGHDT and CDR2 YNNKEL (reference sequence). CDR3 coding DNA: TGTGCCAGCAGCCTCCCCTACTCCGAGCAGTACTTC. This codes for CASSLPYSEQYF.

The chain recombines TRBV9 with TRBJ1-1, with 10 positions matching TRBD1. Germline-derived CDR1 and CDR2 are SGDLS and YYNGEE. The CDR3 contains 17 residues. With V trimmed by 2 bases and J by 4 bases, 11 bases remained unmatched. Here the CDR3 reads CASSVAGTGVGATEAFF. For the CDR3, the DNA is TGTGCCAGCAGCGTCGCCGGGACAGGGGTTGGGGCCACTGAAGCTTTCTTT.

The rearrangement uses TRBV11-3 and TRBJ2-3, with D perhaps TRBD2 (6 bases). Looked up from germline, CDR1 is SGHNT and CDR2 is YENEEA. The CDR3 contains 14 residues. V lost 5 bases to trimming and J lost 4 bases, with 13 bases between them. In DNA form, the CDR3 reads TGTGCCAGCAGCGCCGATGGAGGGTCAGATACGCAGTATTTT. Translated: CASSADGGSDTQYF.

This chain connects TRBV12-5 to TRBJ1-4; 8 bases map to TRBD1. V lost 5 bases and J lost 8; bases outside the gene matches: 10. The V gene's germline CDR1 is LGHNT and CDR2 FRNRAP. The CDR3 extends over 15 amino acids. In nucleotides, the CDR3 is TGTGCTAGTGGTCCGAACAGGGGGAGAGGAGAAAAACTGTTTTTT. Its translation: CASGPNRGRGEKLFF.

This clone was picked up one time. V usage is TRBV19 and J usage is TRBJ1-2; possible D gene TRBD1, 6 bases. CDR1 LNHDA and CDR2 SQIVND come from the germline V gene (reference sequence). There are 13 residues in the CDR3. V was pared by 6 bases and J by 0 bases, with 8 bases between. The CDR3: CASRYRANYGYTF. CDR3 in DNA: TGTGCCAGTAGGTACAGGGCTAACTATGGCTACACCTTC. The entire variable domain, with the rest obtained from reference TRBV19 and TRBJ1-2, is as follows: DGGITQSPKYLFRKEGQNVTLSCEQNLNHDAMYWYRQDPGQGLRLIYYSQIVNDFQKGDIAEGYSVSREKKESFPLTVTSAQKNPTAFYLCASRYRANYGYTFGSGTRLTVV.

The V call is TRBV18, the J call TRBJ2-7; 10 nucleotides agree with TRBD1. V lost 3 bases, J lost 3 bases, and 5 bases stayed unmatched. The germline V gene has CDR1 KGHSH and CDR2 LQKENI. The CDR3 contains 15 residues. CDR3 amino acids: CASSPRTGGGYEQYF. In DNA, the CDR3 is TGTGCCAGCTCACCGCGGACAGGGGGAGGCTACGAGCAGTACTTC.

The chain employs TRBV30 and TRBJ1-1, with 7 nucleotides matching TRBD1. The CDR3 is made up of 14 amino acids. Trimming at V came to 3 bases and at J to 8 bases, leaving 12 bases not matched to a gene. Germline CDR1 is GTSNPN and CDR2 is SVGIG (reference sequence). DNA of the CDR3: TGTGCCTGGAGCGAGGGGACAGCGCTGTTCGAAGCTTTCTTT. It yields the protein CAWSEGTALFEAFF. Full variable domain (rest looked up from reference TRBV30 and TRBJ1-1): SQTIHQWPATLVQPVGSPLSLECTVEGTSNPNLYWYRQAAGRGLQLLFYSVGIGQISSEVPQNLSASRPQDRQFILSSKKLLLSDSGFYLCAWSEGTALFEAFFGQGTRLTVV.

The rearrangement uses TRBV7-9 and TRBJ2-5; weak D call: TRBD1 (5 bases). Germline-derived CDR1 and CDR2 are SEHNR and FQNEAQ (reference sequence). This CDR3 is 12 amino acids long. V was cut by 4 bases and J by 5 bases, with 8 bases left in between. CDR3 sequence: CASSSHRETQYF. In DNA, the CDR3 is TGTGCCAGCAGCTCCCACAGGGAGACCCAGTACTTC.

This chain links TRBV5-1 with TRBJ2-7; 7 bases align to TRBD1. CDR3 size: 15 residues. V shed 4 bases, J shed 2 bases, and the junction held 9 bases outside the gene matches. Germline V gene sequence: CDR1 SGHRS, CDR2 YFSETQ. In DNA, the CDR3 is TGCGCCAGCAGCCCCCTACAGGGGAAAGCCTACGAGCAGTACTTC. Its translation is CASSPLQGKAYEQYF. Based on the CDR3 plus reference TRBV5-1 and TRBJ2-7, the full variable domain is KAGVTQTPRYLIKTRGQQVTLSCSPISGHRSVSWYQQTPGQGLQFLFEYFSETQRNKGNFPGRFSGRQFSNSRSEMNVSTLELGDSALYLCASSPLQGKAYEQYFGPGTRLTVT.

J is TRBJ1-1 and V is TRBV5-1, with a tentative D call TRBD1 (5 bases). Trimming stripped 0 bases from V and 7 bases from J, with 10 bases between. This CDR3 comprises 13 residues. CDR1 and CDR2 from the germline V gene are SGHRS and YFSETQ. Written as DNA, the CDR3 is TGCGCCAGCAGCTTGGTAGGGGCCGGTGAAGCTTTCTTT. This translates into CASSLVGAGEAFF.

The chain is built from TRBV20-1 and TRBJ1-2; D remains unclear. The V gene lost 6 bases and the J gene lost 1 base, with 6 bases spanning the gap. This CDR3 is built from 11 residues. Germline-derived CDR1 and CDR2 are DFQATT and SNEGSKA (reference sequence). The CDR3 region is CSAPHNYGYTF. The CDR3 DNA sequence: TGCAGTGCCCCCCATAACTATGGCTACACCTTC.

J is TRBJ1-2 and V is TRBV5-1; 7 bases are shared with TRBD1. CDR3 length: 15 amino acids. Germline trimming cut 6 bases from V and 2 bases from J; bases unmatched to any gene: 10. Germline CDR1 and CDR2: SGHRS and YFSETQ. The CDR3 reads CASNPSTGTNYGYTF. CDR3 bases: TGCGCCAGCAACCCCTCGACAGGGACGAACTATGGCTACACCTTC.

The chain recombines TRBV7-9 with TRBJ2-5, with 7 bases identical to TRBD1. CDR1 is SEHNR, CDR2 FQNEAQ, per germline (reference sequence). The CDR3 loop spans 17 amino acids. Unmatched junction bases numbered 15, after V lost 0 bases and J lost 8 bases. The CDR3 nucleotides read TGTGCCAGCAGCTTAGCTCCATTGGGTGGGACAGTTCTAACCCAGTACTTC. Protein: CASSLAPLGGTVLTQYF.

V and J are TRBV12-3 or TRBV12-4 and TRBJ2-7, with D possibly matching TRBD2 (5 bases). Trimming cost V 6 bases and J 5 bases, with 14 bases left between them. The CDR3 spans 13 residues. The CDR3 DNA reads as TGTGCCAGCAGCCAAACTAGTCCCCACGAGCAGTACTTC. Amino acids: CASSQTSPHEQYF.

V gene TRBV24-1 combines with J gene TRBJ2-2; 11 nucleotides line up with TRBD1. Trimming took 3 bases from V and 5 from J; bases not matched to a gene: 4. Germline values: CDR1 KGHDR, CDR2 SFDVKD. There are 16 residues in the CDR3. As DNA, the CDR3 is TGTGCCACCAGTGATCCGGGGACAGGGGGGACCGGGGAGCTGTTTTTT. Translating it yields CATSDPGTGGTGELFF.

V usage is TRBV5-4 and J usage is TRBJ2-5, with D possibly being TRBD2 (5 bases). Per the germline V gene, CDR1 is SGHNT and CDR2 is YYREEE (reference sequence). V gave up 4 bases and J gave up 7 bases, with 14 bases separating them. The CDR3 loop spans 13 amino acids. CDR3 nucleotides: TGTGCCAGCAGCCCGGACTCCGAGGGGACCCAGTACTTC. The encoded protein is CASSPDSEGTQYF.